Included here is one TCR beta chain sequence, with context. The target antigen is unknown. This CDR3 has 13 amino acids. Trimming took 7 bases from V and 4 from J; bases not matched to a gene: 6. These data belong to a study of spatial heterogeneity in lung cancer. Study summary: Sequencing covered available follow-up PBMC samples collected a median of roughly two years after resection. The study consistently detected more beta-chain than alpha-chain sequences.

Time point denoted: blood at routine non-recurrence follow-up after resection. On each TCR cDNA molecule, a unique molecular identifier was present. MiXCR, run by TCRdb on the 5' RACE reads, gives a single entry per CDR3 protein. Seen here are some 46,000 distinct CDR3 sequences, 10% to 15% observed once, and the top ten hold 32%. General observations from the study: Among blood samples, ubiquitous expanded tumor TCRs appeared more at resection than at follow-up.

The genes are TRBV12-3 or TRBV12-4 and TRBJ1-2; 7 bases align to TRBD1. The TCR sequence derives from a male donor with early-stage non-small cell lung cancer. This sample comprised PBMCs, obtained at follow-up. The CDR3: CASTSTGSYGYTF. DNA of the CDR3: TGTGCCAGCACTTCGACAGGGAGCTATGGCTACACCTTC.